These T cell receptor beta chains were read from a single sample in a study of T-cell reconstitution after alpha-beta-depleted transplantation in children. TCRdb itself ran the PCR reads through MiXCR, one entry per CDR3 protein. The table has under 850,000 distinct CDR3 sequences, under 15% seen once. The sequencing here drew on PBMCs, taken before TCRalphabeta/CD19-depleted stem cell transplant. Source of these receptors: a girl aged 2 to 10 with congenital amegakaryocytic thrombocytopenia, due to receive a stem cell transplant. Each CDR3 is given with its conserved first and last residue. Each record gives: clone size, D gene, V gene, J gene, CDR3 protein, CDR3 DNA. D genes are given only for firm matches. Clone size is not always given. Where it is, it says once, few, many or a class for expanded clones.

clone size: many
D gene: TRBD2
V gene: TRBV7-6
J gene: TRBJ2-3
CDR3 protein: CASSPWTSGIDTQYF
CDR3 DNA: TGTGCCAGCAGCCCGTGGACTAGCGGAATAGATACGCAGTATTTT

clone size: many
D gene: TRBD2
V gene: TRBV4-1
J gene: TRBJ2-1
CDR3 protein: CASSQVIGLAGIENNEQFF
CDR3 DNA: TGCGCCAGCAGCCAAGTTATCGGGCTAGCGGGAATAGAAAACAATGAGCAGTTCTTC

clone size: many
D gene: NA
V gene: TRBV7-8
J gene: TRBJ2-2
CDR3 protein: CASSPQTGTGELFF
CDR3 DNA: TGTGCCAGCAGCCCCCAAACAGGGACCGGGGAGCTGTTTTTT

clone size: NA
D gene: NA
V gene: TRBV5-1
J gene: TRBJ2-7
CDR3 protein: CASSLGLNFYEQYF
CDR3 DNA: TGCGCCAGCAGCTTAGGACTTAATTTCTACGAGCAGTACTTC

clone size: NA
D gene: NA
V gene: TRBV20-1
J gene: TRBJ2-7
CDR3 protein: CSASRRVGAYEQYF
CDR3 DNA: TGCAGTGCTTCCCGTCGGGTAGGGGCCTACGAGCAGTACTTC

clone size: few
D gene: NA
V gene: TRBV20-1
J gene: TRBJ2-1
CDR3 protein: CSARETLVSSSYNEQFF
CDR3 DNA: TGCAGTGCTAGAGAGACGTTGGTATCCAGCTCCTACAATGAGCAGTTCTTC

clone size: many
D gene: TRBD2
V gene: TRBV7-9
J gene: TRBJ2-7
CDR3 protein: CASSELAGESYF
CDR3 DNA: TGTGCCAGCAGCGAGCTAGCGGGAGAATCGTACTTC

clone size: few
D gene: TRBD1
V gene: TRBV5-6
J gene: TRBJ2-1
CDR3 protein: CASAGTGERQFF
CDR3 DNA: TGTGCCAGCGCTGGAACAGGGGAAAGGCAGTTCTTC

clone size: NA
D gene: NA
V gene: TRBV3-1
J gene: TRBJ2-2
CDR3 protein: CASSHGEGELFF
CDR3 DNA: TGTGCCAGCAGCCACGGCGAAGGGGAGCTGTTTTTT

clone size: many
D gene: TRBD2
V gene: TRBV20-1
J gene: TRBJ2-4
CDR3 protein: CSARVVAGGNIQYF
CDR3 DNA: TGCAGTGCTAGAGTGGTAGCGGGAGGGAACATTCAGTACTTC

clone size: many
D gene: NA
V gene: TRBV4-2
J gene: TRBJ2-1
CDR3 protein: CASSQDYGGSYNEQFF
CDR3 DNA: TGTGCCAGCAGCCAAGACTATGGGGGCTCCTACAATGAGCAGTTCTTC

clone size: many
D gene: NA
V gene: TRBV12-3/TRBV12-4
J gene: TRBJ2-5
CDR3 protein: CASSLAPLEETQYF
CDR3 DNA: TGTGCCAGCAGTTTAGCGCCGCTAGAAGAGACCCAGTACTTC

clone size: NA
D gene: TRBD2
V gene: TRBV20-1
J gene: TRBJ2-1
CDR3 protein: CSARALAGGRGYNEQFF
CDR3 DNA: TGCAGTGCTAGGGCTTTAGCGGGGGGACGTGGTTACAATGAGCAGTTCTTC

clone size: NA
D gene: TRBD1
V gene: TRBV12-3/TRBV12-4
J gene: TRBJ2-5
CDR3 protein: CASNSPGTGVGTQYF
CDR3 DNA: TGTGCCAGCAACTCCCCGGGGACAGGGGTAGGGACCCAGTACTTC

clone size: many
D gene: TRBD2
V gene: TRBV9
J gene: TRBJ2-2
CDR3 protein: CASRRAPSGTGELFF
CDR3 DNA: TGTGCCAGCAGAAGAGCCCCTAGCGGCACCGGGGAGCTGTTTTTT

clone size: NA
D gene: TRBD1
V gene: TRBV12-3/TRBV12-4
J gene: TRBJ1-5
CDR3 protein: CASRVRGQGADQPQHF
CDR3 DNA: TGTGCCAGCCGTGTGCGCGGGCAGGGGGCGGATCAGCCCCAGCATTTT

clone size: NA
D gene: TRBD2
V gene: TRBV5-5
J gene: TRBJ2-1
CDR3 protein: CASSLDGRAFLYNEQFF
CDR3 DNA: TGTGCCAGCAGCTTGGACGGGAGGGCCTTTTTATACAATGAGCAGTTCTTC

clone size: few
D gene: TRBD1
V gene: TRBV15
J gene: TRBJ1-2
CDR3 protein: CATSMVQGAFGYTF
CDR3 DNA: TGTGCCACCAGCATGGTGCAGGGGGCGTTTGGCTACACCTTC

clone size: NA
D gene: TRBD1
V gene: TRBV4-1
J gene: TRBJ2-5
CDR3 protein: CASSAGTARKETQYF
CDR3 DNA: TGCGCCAGCAGCGCCGGGACAGCCCGAAAGGAGACCCAGTACTTC

clone size: NA
D gene: TRBD2
V gene: TRBV7-9
J gene: TRBJ2-1
CDR3 protein: CASSLSPLGLAGGEQFF
CDR3 DNA: TGTGCCAGCAGCTTATCCCCGTTGGGACTAGCGGGAGGTGAGCAGTTCTTC

clone size: NA
D gene: NA
V gene: TRBV6-1
J gene: TRBJ2-4
CDR3 protein: CASLSLAKNIQYF
CDR3 DNA: TGTGCCAGCCTCTCACTAGCCAAAAACATTCAGTACTTC

clone size: NA
D gene: NA
V gene: TRBV30
J gene: TRBJ1-2
CDR3 protein: CAWKARTDYGYTF
CDR3 DNA: TGTGCCTGGAAGGCCCGGACAGACTATGGCTACACCTTC